A single sample gave rise to the 19 T cell receptor beta chains below, sequenced in a study of T-cell reconstitution after alpha-beta-depleted transplantation in children. Unique molecular identifiers tagged the TCRbeta library. TCRdb reprocessed the PCR reads with MiXCR, giving one entry per CDR3 protein. The sample consists of about 250,000 distinct CDR3 sequences, 20% to 30% of them appearing once. The source material was PBMCs, mostly from graft donor cells, sampled 360 days after TCRalphabeta/CD19-depleted stem cell transplant. These receptor sequences come from a female patient aged 2-9 years who had a stem cell transplant for congenital amegakaryocytic thrombocytopenia, so the T cells may come from the graft donor.

This clonotype was observed many times. V gene TRBV12-3 or TRBV12-4 combines with J gene TRBJ2-2; maybe TRBD1 (5 bases). The CDR3 runs to 14 residues. The V gene lost 10 bases and the J gene lost 5 bases, with 17 bases spanning the gap. As DNA, the CDR3 is TGTGCCACCCGAAAGACAGCCCAGACCGGGGAGCTGTTTTTT. It translates to CATRKTAQTGELFF.

This clonotype was seen at least ten times. One end of the junction varies from germline; a read error may be responsible. The gene calls are TRBV5-1 and TRBJ2-1, with 7 nucleotides matching TRBD1. CDR1 is SGHRS and CDR2 is YFSETQ in the germline V gene. This CDR3 is 15 amino acids long. In nucleotides, the CDR3 is TGCGCCAGCAGTTTGGGGACAGTCCAAGCTAATGAGCAGTTCTTC. Its protein product is CASSLGTVQANEQFF. Supplemented by reference TRBV5-1 and TRBJ2-1, the full variable domain reads KAGVTQTPRYLIKTRGQQVTLSCSPISGHRSVSWYQQTPGQGLQFLFEYFSETQRNKGNFPGRFSGRQFSNSRSEMNVSTLELGDSALYLCASSLGTVQANEQFFGPGTRLTVL.

The sample holds a few counts of this clonotype. The chain uses TRBV5-1 and TRBJ2-2; D might be TRBD1 or TRBD2, each matching 6 bases. In germline, CDR1 is SGHRS, CDR2 YFSETQ. Trimming left V 0 bases short and J 0 bases short, with 9 bases between. The CDR3 loop spans 16 amino acids. The CDR3 loop reads CASSLGGDTNTGELFF. The CDR3 nucleotides are TGCGCCAGCAGCTTGGGCGGGGACACGAACACCGGGGAGCTGTTTTTT.

Of note for this clonotype: Mismatch with germline at one junction end may stem from a read error. The chain joins TRBV7-8 to TRBJ2-2; maybe TRBD1 (5 bases). CDR1 SGHVS and CDR2 FQNEAQ come from the germline V gene. The CDR3 loop spans 13 amino acids. The DNA for the CDR3 is TGTGCCAGCAGCCGGCCGGACACCCGGGAGCTGTTTTTT. Translating it yields CASSRPDTRELFF.

The V and J genes are TRBV15 and TRBJ2-2; the D is unclear. V lost 3 bases and J 1 base, leaving 12 bases between the germline ends. The CDR3 extends over 16 amino acids. The germline CDR1 and CDR2 sequences are LNHNV and YYDKDF (reference sequence). CDR3 loop: CATSRRHGRNTGELFF. The CDR3 nucleotides read TGTGCCACCAGCAGGAGACACGGACGGAACACCGGGGAGCTGTTTTTT.

V usage is TRBV13 and J usage is TRBJ1-2; D is possibly TRBD1 (5 bases). Germline loops: CDR1 PRHDT, CDR2 FYEKMQ (reference sequence). V shed 7 bases and J shed 6 bases, with 21 bases lying between them. The CDR3 loop spans 15 amino acids. This CDR3 reads CASNRFSGGPNGYTF. DNA of the CDR3: TGTGCCAGCAACAGGTTTTCGGGTGGGCCCAATGGCTACACCTTC.

This clonotype showed up just a few times. This chain connects TRBV20-1 to TRBJ2-7; 9 nucleotides align to TRBD2. Unmatched junction bases numbered 2, after V lost 1 base and J lost 4 bases. This CDR3 spans 13 amino acids. The V gene's germline CDR1 is DFQATT and CDR2 SNEGSKA (reference sequence). CDR3 DNA: TGCAGTGCTAGAGGACTAGCGGCTTACGAGCAGTACTTC. Translation: CSARGLAAYEQYF.

J is TRBJ1-1 and V is TRBV6-7, with no clear D. TRBV6-7 is noted as an ORF with a role that remains uncertain. The V gene lost 0 bases and the J gene lost 1 base, with 6 bases spanning the gap. The CDR3 is 14 amino acids. This CDR3 reads CASSYSAENTEAFF. CDR3 coding DNA: TGTGCCAGCAGTTACTCGGCAGAGAACACTGAAGCTTTCTTT.

The V call is TRBV12-3 or TRBV12-4, the J call TRBJ2-5, with no clear D. The CDR3 contains 13 residues. V shed 4 bases and J shed 1 base, with 7 bases lying between them. This chain's CDR3 is CASSSNTQETQYF. CDR3 coding DNA: TGTGCCAGCAGTTCTAACACCCAAGAGACCCAGTACTTC.

This clonotype was picked up many times. V is TRBV18 and J is TRBJ2-2, with D unclear. This CDR3 region has 13 residues. V lost 6 bases, J lost 4 bases, and 9 bases lay in between. Germline CDR1 and CDR2: KGHSH and LQKENI. The CDR3 region is CASSPTSTGELFF. The CDR3 DNA sequence: TGTGCCAGCTCCCCGACCAGCACCGGGGAGCTGTTTTTT.

This clonotype has just a few counts. The CDR3: CASSYSLGIYF. The CDR3 bases are TGTGCCAGCAGTTACAGTCTGGGCATATATTTT. The rearrangement uses TRBV6-6 and TRBJ1-3; D not resolved. The ends were cut back, 2 bases at V and 12 bases at J, with 8 bases in the middle. Germline values: CDR1 MNHNY, CDR2 SVGAGI (reference sequence). The CDR3 is made up of 11 amino acids.

This chain connects TRBV25-1 to TRBJ1-4, with 10 nucleotides matching TRBD1. Germline-derived CDR1 and CDR2 are MGHDK and SYGVNS. The CDR3 length is 14 residues. V gave up 2 bases and J gave up 8 bases; unmatched junction bases: 2. The CDR3 region is CASSEGQGVEKLFF. In DNA form, the CDR3 reads TGTGCCAGCAGTGAAGGACAGGGGGTGGAAAAACTGTTTTTT.

The chain uses TRBV30 and TRBJ2-3; no clear D gene. CDR3 length equals 12 residues. The ends were cut back, 0 bases at V and 4 bases at J, with 5 bases in the middle. Per the germline V gene, CDR1 is GTSNPN and CDR2 is SVGIG (reference sequence). The CDR3 region is CAWSVRADTQYF. CDR3 nucleotides: TGTGCCTGGAGTGTAAGGGCAGATACGCAGTATTTT.

This clonotype has just a few counts. The chain is built from TRBV6-2 or TRBV6-3 and TRBJ2-1; TRBD2 might be the D (5 bases). The germline gives CDR1 MNHEY, CDR2 SVGEGT. V lost 1 base, J lost 8 bases, and 9 bases lay in between. This CDR3 has 13 amino acids. The CDR3 region is CASSYFGVDEQFF. CDR3 coding DNA: TGTGCCAGCAGTTACTTCGGGGTTGATGAGCAGTTCTTC.

The chain joins TRBV29-1 to TRBJ1-1; maybe TRBD1 (5 bases). Germline V gene lookup returns CDR1 SQVTM and CDR2 ANQGSEA. The CDR3 sequence is 13 residues long. V was pared by 3 bases and J by 0 bases, with 8 bases between. The CDR3, as DNA: TGCAGCGTTGAGGGACGGCTGAACACTGAAGCTTTCTTT. It translates to CSVEGRLNTEAFF.

This rearrangement joins TRBV11-2 to TRBJ2-1; 7 bases are shared with TRBD1. In germline, CDR1 is SGHAT, CDR2 FQNNGV. The length of the CDR3 is 18 residues. V shed 5 bases and J 0 bases; nucleotides not matched to a gene: 13. The CDR3 is CASSLNYRGVGSYNEQFF. DNA for the CDR3: TGTGCCAGCAGCCTGAACTACAGGGGAGTTGGCTCCTACAATGAGCAGTTCTTC.

V usage is TRBV27 and J usage is TRBJ2-5; D call uncertain. Trimming shortened V by 5 bases and J by 5 bases, and 15 bases separated the two germline ends. The CDR3 totals 14 residues. Germline lookup yields CDR1 MNHEY and CDR2 SMNVEV (reference sequence). CDR3 in DNA: TGTGCCAGCAGTGTCATCGGGCGTTGGGAGACCCAGTACTTC. Its protein is CASSVIGRWETQYF.

This clonotype was detected ten times or more. The chain recombines TRBV5-1 with TRBJ2-3; D is ambiguous. V shed 2 bases and J shed 5 bases, with 3 bases lying between them. The CDR3 is 11 amino acids. Germline values: CDR1 SGHRS, CDR2 YFSETQ. The CDR3 here is CASSFVDTQYF. CDR3 coding DNA: TGCGCCAGCAGCTTCGTAGATACGCAGTATTTT.

This clonotype turned up a few times. The chain employs TRBV15 and TRBJ2-2, with D unclear. The V end lost 0 bases, the J end lost 5 bases, and 7 bases lay between the germline ends. Germline-derived CDR1 and CDR2 are LNHNV and YYDKDF (reference sequence). There are 14 residues in the CDR3. CDR3 loop: CATSRDWVTGELFF. The CDR3 bases are TGTGCCACCAGCAGAGATTGGGTTACCGGGGAGCTGTTTTTT.